Below, 12 T cell receptor beta chains from the same sample are listed, as sequenced in a study of blood T cell repertoires in COVID-19. TCRdb's table, derived via immunoSEQ multiplex PCR, lists solely in-frame clones and lacks some. The sample lists around 130,000 clones, about four fifths occurring once. The sequenced material came from peripheral blood. These receptors all come from a woman older than 75 with acute or convalescent COVID-19.

The rearrangement joins TRBV7-2 to TRBJ2-7, with 11 bases fitting TRBD1. CDR1 is SGHTA, CDR2 FQGNSA, per germline. The V and J ends lost 4 bases and 4 bases, in that order; junction bases with no gene match: 3. The CDR3 sequence is 14 residues long. The CDR3 loop is CASSYGTGGYEQYF. CDR3 bases: TGTGCCAGCAGCTACGGGACAGGGGGATACGAGCAGTACTTC.

The CDR3 spells CASSLGQKHYEQYF. DNA of the CDR3: TGTGCCAGCAGTTTAGGACAGAAGCACTACGAGCAGTACTTC. The chain carries TRBV5-5 and TRBJ2-7; the D gene is possibly TRBD1 (6 bases). V lost 5 bases, J lost 3 bases, and 15 bases lay in between. CDR1 and CDR2 from the germline V gene are SGHKS and YYEKEE (reference sequence). The CDR3 has 14 amino acids.

The chain couples TRBV4-3 to TRBJ2-3; 8 nucleotides line up with TRBD2. The ends lost 0 bases at V and 1 base at J; junction bases unmatched: 9. The germline gives CDR1 LGHNA, CDR2 YSLEER. The CDR3 runs to 18 residues. CDR3 region: CASSQDVGGRGGTDTQYF. CDR3 coding DNA: TGCGCCAGCAGCCAAGACGTTGGAGGGCGGGGGGGCACAGATACGCAGTATTTT.

This sequence joins TRBV4-3 and TRBJ2-1; D is perhaps TRBD1 (5 bases). V dropped 4 bases and J dropped 7 bases, with 20 bases sitting between them. The CDR3 extends over 16 amino acids. Germline V gene lookup returns CDR1 LGHNA and CDR2 YSLEER. The CDR3 bases are TGCGCCAGCAGCCTCGACGACAGACCTTTAGGGAATGAGCAGTTCTTC. Encoded protein: CASSLDDRPLGNEQFF.

V usage is TRBV7-2 and J usage is TRBJ1-1; TRBD1 matches 10 bases. With V trimmed by 5 bases and J by 11 bases, 11 bases remained unmatched. CDR1 and CDR2 (germline): SGHTA, FQGNSA. The CDR3 length is 14 residues. This chain's CDR3 is CASSLNLGQGKAFF. The CDR3 nucleotides are TGTGCCAGCAGCCTAAACCTGGGACAGGGGAAGGCTTTCTTT. The whole variable domain, remainder taken from reference TRBV7-2 and TRBJ1-1, is GAGVSQSPSNKVTEKGKDVELRCDPISGHTALYWYRQSLGQGLEFLIYFQGNSAPDKSGLPSDRFSAERTGGSVSTLTIQRTQQEDSAVYLCASSLNLGQGKAFFGQGTRLTVV.

This chain links TRBV20-1 with TRBJ2-7; a weak D match, TRBD2 (6 bases). Germline-derived CDR1 and CDR2 are DFQATT and SNEGSKA (reference sequence). The V end lost 3 bases, the J end lost 7 bases, and 10 bases lay between the germline ends. The CDR3 is made up of 11 amino acids. CDR3 coding DNA: TGCAGTGCTAGGGAGGCGGGGGAGCAGTACTTC. This codes for CSAREAGEQYF.

CDR3 in amino acids: CASSQVWWEQPQHF. CDR3 in DNA: TGCGCCAGCAGCCAAGTGTGGTGGGAGCAGCCCCAGCATTTT. This chain uses TRBV4-3 with TRBJ1-5; D gene uncertain. The CDR3 has 14 amino acids. Germline CDR1 is LGHNA and CDR2 is YSLEER. V shed 1 base and J shed 7 bases, with 11 bases lying between them.

The chain employs TRBV5-1 and TRBJ2-5; D ambiguous. The V gene's germline CDR1 is SGHRS and CDR2 YFSETQ. This CDR3 is 13 amino acids long. V lost 1 base to trimming and J lost 2 bases, with 6 bases between them. The CDR3 DNA reads as TGCGCCAGCAGCTTGATACAGCAAGAGACCCAGTACTTC. Protein: CASSLIQQETQYF.

The rearrangement uses TRBV6-1 and TRBJ2-7; D not resolved. Trimming cost V 3 bases and J 1 base, with 13 bases left between them. This CDR3 is built from 15 residues. CDR1 and CDR2 from the germline V gene are MNHNS and SASEGT. The CDR3 nucleotides are TGTGCCAGCAGTGACATAAGGCAGGCATCCTACGAGCAGTACTTC. The encoded protein is CASSDIRQASYEQYF.

The J gene is TRBJ2-4, the V gene TRBV5-5; D unresolved. Trimming pared 0 bases from V and 0 bases from J, leaving 4 bases between. Germline V lookup: CDR1 SGHKS, CDR2 YYEKEE (reference sequence). The CDR3 has 14 residues. The CDR3 DNA reads TGTGCCAGCAGCTTGGTTATAGCCAAAAACATTCAGTACTTC. This translates into CASSLVIAKNIQYF.

This rearrangement joins TRBV25-1 to TRBJ2-3, with 11 bases identical to TRBD2. The CDR3 loop spans 18 amino acids. CDR1 is MGHDK and CDR2 is SYGVNS in the germline V gene. With V trimmed by 3 bases and J by 2 bases, 10 bases remained unmatched. CDR3 region: CASSDKTLLAGDTDTQYF. In nucleotides, the CDR3 is TGTGCCAGCAGTGACAAAACCCTACTAGCGGGGGACACAGATACGCAGTATTTT.

The V and J genes are TRBV27 and TRBJ2-1; 7 nucleotides agree with TRBD1. Germline-derived CDR1 and CDR2 are MNHEY and SMNVEV (reference sequence). This CDR3 is built from 13 residues. Trimming took 5 bases from V and 5 from J; bases not matched to a gene: 3. CDR3 in amino acids: CASSPQGDNEQFF. The CDR3 DNA is TGTGCCAGCAGTCCCCAGGGGGACAATGAGCAGTTCTTC.